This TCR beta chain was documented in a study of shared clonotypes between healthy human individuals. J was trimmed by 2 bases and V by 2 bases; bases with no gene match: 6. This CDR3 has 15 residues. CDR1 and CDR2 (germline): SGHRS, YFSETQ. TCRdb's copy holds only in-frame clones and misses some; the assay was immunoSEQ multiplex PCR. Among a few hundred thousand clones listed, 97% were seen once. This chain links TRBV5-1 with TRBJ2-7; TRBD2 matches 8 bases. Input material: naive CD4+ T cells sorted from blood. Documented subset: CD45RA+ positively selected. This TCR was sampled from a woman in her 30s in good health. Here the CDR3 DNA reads TGCGCCAGCAGCTTAGATGGGACTAGAGCCTACGAGCAGTACTTC. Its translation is CASSLDGTRAYEQYF. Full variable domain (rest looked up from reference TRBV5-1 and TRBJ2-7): KAGVTQTPRYLIKTRGQQVTLSCSPISGHRSVSWYQQTPGQGLQFLFEYFSETQRNKGNFPGRFSGRQFSNSRSEMNVSTLELGDSALYLCASSLDGTRAYEQYFGPGTRLTVT.